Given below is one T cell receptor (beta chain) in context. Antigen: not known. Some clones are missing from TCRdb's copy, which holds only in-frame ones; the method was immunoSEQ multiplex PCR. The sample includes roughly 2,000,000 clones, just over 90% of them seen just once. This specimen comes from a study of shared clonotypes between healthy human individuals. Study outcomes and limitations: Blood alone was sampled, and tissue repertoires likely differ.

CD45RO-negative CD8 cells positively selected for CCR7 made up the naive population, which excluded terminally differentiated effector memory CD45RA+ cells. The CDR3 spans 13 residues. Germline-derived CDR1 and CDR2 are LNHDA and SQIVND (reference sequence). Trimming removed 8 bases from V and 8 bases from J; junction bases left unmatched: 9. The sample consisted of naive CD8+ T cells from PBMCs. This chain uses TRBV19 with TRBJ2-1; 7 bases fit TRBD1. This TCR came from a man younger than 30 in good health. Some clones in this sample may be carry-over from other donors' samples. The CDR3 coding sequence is TGTGCCAGTGCTGTAGGGACAGAGGATGAGCAGTTCTTC. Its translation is CASAVGTEDEQFF.